These 9 T cell receptor beta chains were sequenced from one sample in a study of blood T cell repertoires in COVID-19 (dated by TCRdb to about 2020). Libraries were prepared through the immunoSEQ multiplex PCR assay. TCRdb re-hosts the immuneACCESS table, in-frame sequences only. Its copies lack some clones; in the studies checked, an unresolved V gene accounts for under half of them, and the cause for the rest is not known. The sample table holds around 200,000 clones, of which more than 75% were seen once. Around 6% of the sample goes to the ten largest clones. The specimen sequenced was PBMCs or T cells enriched from blood (not recorded which). These receptors were obtained from a man aged 40-55 years with acute COVID-19.

About this clone itself: This specimen includes other DNA sequences encoding the same CDR3. The CDR3 nucleotides read TGTGCCAGCAGCGTAGTGTCTGCCGGGGAGCTGTTTTTT. Translation gives CASSVVSAGELFF. The rearrangement joins TRBV9 to TRBJ2-2; no definite D call. Germline-derived CDR1 and CDR2 are SGDLS and YYNGEE. Trimming cost V 0 bases and J 6 bases, with 6 bases left between them. The CDR3 runs to 13 residues.

The chain recombines TRBV2 with TRBJ2-2; D is uncertain. CDR3 size: 13 residues. The germline V and J ends were trimmed by 6 bases and 0 bases, with 5 bases remaining between them. Germline lookup yields CDR1 SNHLY and CDR2 FYNNEI. CDR3 sequence reads: CASSQTNTGELFF. The CDR3 nucleotides read TGTGCCAGCAGCCAGACGAACACCGGGGAGCTGTTTTTT.

The gene calls are TRBV2 and TRBJ1-2; D is unresolved. CDR1 and CDR2 from the germline V gene are SNHLY and FYNNEI. V was shortened by 3 bases and J by 7 bases, with 12 bases between the two germline ends. This CDR3 contains 13 residues. Written as DNA, the CDR3 is TGTGCCAGCAGTGACCGGGAATGGACTGGCTACACCTTC. It is translated as CASSDREWTGYTF.

The CDR3 loop is CSVQLTGTNSPLHF. The CDR3 DNA is TGCAGCGTCCAACTGACAGGGACTAATTCACCCCTCCACTTT. This chain joins TRBV29-1 and TRBJ1-6, with 7 positions matching TRBD1. The germline V gene has CDR1 SQVTM and CDR2 ANQGSEA. The CDR3 contains 14 residues. V was clipped by 6 bases and J by 6 bases; unmatched bases: 8.

The chain employs TRBV3-1 (or the pseudogene TRBV3-2) and TRBJ2-5; 10 bases fit TRBD2. The CDR3 has 15 residues. Trimming cost V 8 bases and J 5 bases; bases outside gene matches: 11. Germline-derived CDR1 and CDR2 are LGHDT and YNNKEL (reference sequence). CDR3 nucleotide sequence: TGTGCCAGCGGGGCGAGCGGGAGGGCCGGGGAGACCCAGTACTTC. Its translation is CASGASGRAGETQYF.

This sequence joins TRBV19 and TRBJ2-1; tentatively, D is TRBD2 (6 bases). This CDR3 contains 13 residues. Germline V lookup: CDR1 LNHDA, CDR2 SQIVND (reference sequence). The V gene lost 8 bases and the J gene lost 6 bases, with 14 bases spanning the gap. CDR3 nucleotide sequence: TGTGCCAGTGGTGGGGGGAGGCGCAATGAGCAGTTCTTC. Its translation: CASGGGRRNEQFF.

The J gene is TRBJ2-7, the V gene TRBV4-1; 7 nucleotides align to TRBD1. The CDR3 runs to 13 residues. V lost 6 bases, J lost 1 base, and 3 bases stayed unmatched. Germline V gives CDR1 MGHRA, CDR2 YSYEKL. In nucleotides, the CDR3 is TGCGCCAGCAGTAGACAGGGTTCCTACGAGCAGTACTTC. It yields the protein CASSRQGSYEQYF.

The chain uses TRBV7-2 and TRBJ2-5; 9 bases map to TRBD2. CDR1 is SGHTA and CDR2 is FQGNSA in the germline V gene. V was pared by 5 bases and J by 6 bases, with 7 bases of the junction left unmatched. The CDR3 sequence is 14 residues long. CDR3 sequence (DNA): TGTGCCAGCAGCCCGCGGGAGGGGGGGAAGACCCAGTACTTC. The encoded protein is CASSPREGGKTQYF.

The CDR3 here is CSVAGTSGKSTGELFF. DNA for the CDR3: TGCAGCGTGGCCGGGACTAGCGGGAAATCCACCGGGGAGCTGTTTTTT. The chain joins TRBV29-1 to TRBJ2-2, with TRBD2 identical over 13 bases. Losses at the gene ends were 6 bases for V and 4 bases for J; bases not matched to a gene: 8. The germline CDR1 and CDR2 sequences are SQVTM and ANQGSEA. CDR3 size: 16 residues.